In its sample, the clone carrying this T cell receptor (beta chain) was seen once. Trimming took off 7 bases at V and 5 bases at J, with 23 bases between the two ends. The CDR3 length is 16 residues. CDR1 is SGHVS, CDR2 FNYEAQ, per germline. Original analysis: The authors estimated nucleated cell counts from reference gene primer amplification. The assay was immunoSEQ multiplex PCR, and TCRdb's table has in-frame clones only and misses some. That table furnishes V, J and clone size, whereas the DNA furnished D and trimming. The sample records 250,000 or so clones, 84% being singletons. The entry originates in a study of blood T cell repertoires in COVID-19. Study information: COVID-19 samples collected from the United States, Italy and Spain covered acute and convalescent phases. The analysed material was cDNA or gDNA that came from T cells, B-cell-depleted T cells, or PBMCs.

Material for sequencing was peripheral blood. The source of this sequence is a man aged 60 to 75 with acute or convalescent COVID-19. V and J are TRBV7-6 and TRBJ2-5; tentative D call: TRBD1 (7 bases). CDR3 residues: CASTLGNQGGWETQYF. CDR3 bases: TGTGCCAGCACTCTGGGGAACCAGGGGGGATGGGAGACCCAGTACTTC.